One and the same sample provided the 10 T cell receptor beta chains below, sequenced in a study of memory CD4+ T cells and cytomegalovirus serostatus. Single viable CD3+CD4+CD8-CD45RO+ cells were sorted as the memory CD4+ T cells. The repertoire was sequenced with immunoSEQ multiplex PCR; TCRdb's copy has only in-frame clones and lacks some. The table includes roughly 48,000 clones, around four fifths detected once. The sample taken for sequencing was memory CD4+ T cells from blood. The receptors derive from an adult in good health and CMV-seropositive.

This chain joins TRBV5-1 and TRBJ1-3, with TRBD1 identical over 9 bases. The CDR3 covers 15 residues. CDR1 is SGHRS, CDR2 YFSETQ, per germline. V lost 4 bases, J lost 0 bases, and 2 bases stayed unmatched. Here the CDR3 reads CASSPQGASGNTIYF. The CDR3 nucleotides read TGCGCCAGCAGCCCACAGGGGGCCTCTGGAAACACCATATATTTT.

This chain uses TRBV6-5 with TRBJ1-2; D uncertain. The CDR3 contains 14 residues. The germline V and J ends were trimmed by 5 bases and 8 bases, with 18 bases remaining between them. Germline CDR1 reads MNHEY; CDR2 reads SVGAGI. The DNA for the CDR3 is TGTGCCAGCAGTCCCGGGGATCTGACGCGGGGCTACACCTTC. The encoded protein is CASSPGDLTRGYTF.

V and J are TRBV11-2 and TRBJ1-2; TRBD1 is a possible D gene (5 bases). CDR3 length: 15 amino acids. Trimming removed 5 bases at V and 3 bases at J, with 16 bases between. CDR1 is SGHAT, CDR2 FQNNGV, per germline. CDR3 protein: CASSLTGLTHYGYTF. The DNA of the CDR3 is TGTGCCAGCAGCCTCACAGGATTAACCCACTATGGCTACACCTTC.

V gene TRBV7-2 combines with J gene TRBJ2-3; the match to TRBD2 covers 7 bases. This CDR3 comprises 18 residues. Germline V CDR1 and CDR2: SGHTA, FQGNSA. Germline trimming cut 7 bases from V and 0 bases from J; bases unmatched to any gene: 16. The CDR3 nucleotides read TGTGCCAGCACCCCCCTGGGAGGGAGACCCTATAGCACAGATACGCAGTATTTT. The encoded protein is CASTPLGGRPYSTDTQYF. Based on the CDR3 plus reference TRBV7-2 and TRBJ2-3, the full variable domain is GAGVSQSPSNKVTEKGKDVELRCDPISGHTALYWYRQSLGQGLEFLIYFQGNSAPDKSGLPSDRFSAERTGGSVSTLTIQRTQQEDSAVYLCASTPLGGRPYSTDTQYFGPGTRLTVL.

This clone was detected only a few times. The chain carries TRBV18 and TRBJ1-1, with D hard to call. The CDR3 has 13 residues. Between the trimmed V and J ends, which lost 6 bases and 2 bases, there was a span of 10 bases. Germline V gives CDR1 KGHSH, CDR2 LQKENI. The CDR3 reads CASSLRYNTEAFF. CDR3 coding DNA: TGTGCCAGCTCCCTCCGGTATAACACTGAAGCTTTCTTT. The full variable domain, in which reference TRBV18 and TRBJ1-1 provide the parts outside the CDR3, is NAGVMQNPRHLVRRRGQEARLRCSPMKGHSHVYWYRQLPEEGLKFMVYLQKENIIDESGMPKERFSAEFPKEGPSILRIQQVVRGDSAAYFCASSLRYNTEAFFGQGTRLTVV.

The V call is TRBV14, the J call TRBJ1-2; 8 bases align to TRBD1. V dropped 5 bases and J dropped 8; count of bases not matched to a gene: 4. The CDR3 is made up of 12 amino acids. Germline V gene lookup returns CDR1 SGHDN and CDR2 FVKESK. The CDR3 sequence: CASSFTGGGYTF. CDR3 coding DNA: TGTGCCAGCAGCTTCACAGGGGGAGGCTACACCTTC.

This clone was observed a few times. The chain couples TRBV2 to TRBJ1-4; D uncertain. CDR3 length: 16 amino acids. The V gene's germline CDR1 is SNHLY and CDR2 FYNNEI. The V gene lost 4 bases and the J gene lost 3 bases, with 15 bases spanning the gap. The CDR3 sequence: CASSGSRSGANEKLFF. As DNA, the CDR3 is TGTGCCAGCAGTGGAAGCCGGAGCGGGGCTAATGAAAAACTGTTTTTT.

The CDR3 reads CASSLLSASTDTQYF. The CDR3 DNA reads as TGTGCCAGCAGCTTGTTAAGCGCGAGCACAGATACGCAGTATTTT. The chain couples TRBV7-3 to TRBJ2-3; D gene ambiguous. V was shortened by 3 bases and J by 0 bases, with 10 bases between the two germline ends. Germline V lookup: CDR1 SGHTA, CDR2 FQGTGA. The CDR3 runs to 15 residues.

This clone was detected once. The chain uses TRBV7-9 and TRBJ2-1, with a tentative D call TRBD2 (5 bases). Germline V CDR1 and CDR2: SEHNR, FQNEAQ (reference sequence). Trimming shortened V by 3 bases and J by 2 bases, and 8 bases separated the two germline ends. The CDR3 consists of 14 residues. CDR3 sequence (DNA): TGTGCCAGCAGCTTCCGGGATACCTACAATGAGCAGTTCTTC. It codes for CASSFRDTYNEQFF.

The chain couples TRBV28 to TRBJ1-5; 9 nucleotides match TRBD1. V shed 5 bases, J shed 9 bases, and the junction held 8 bases outside the gene matches. This CDR3 region has 14 residues. The germline CDR1 and CDR2 sequences are MDHEN and SYDVKM. The CDR3 sequence is CASSITGGGGPQHF. CDR3 DNA sequence: TGTGCCAGCAGTATAACAGGGGGCGGAGGGCCCCAGCATTTT.